This T cell receptor (beta chain) was obtained from a study of blood T cell repertoires in COVID-19. Turning to the study itself: The United States, Italy and Spain provided the acute and convalescent COVID-19 samples. PBMCs, B-cell-depleted T cells, or T cells were the source of the cDNA or gDNA that made up the material.

Trimming removed 3 bases at V and 5 bases at J, with 10 bases between. This CDR3 comprises 14 residues. The V gene's germline CDR1 is MDHEN and CDR2 SYDVKM. Study processing details: From reference gene primer amplification, estimates of nucleated cell counts were derived. The table came from immunoSEQ multiplex PCR; TCRdb's copy has only in-frame clones and leaves some out. That table is the source of V, J and clone size, and D and trimming were worked out from the DNA. This table has tens of thousands of clones, around 84% appearing once. The rearrangement joins TRBV28 to TRBJ1-4, with D perhaps TRBD1 (5 bases). Sequenced: peripheral blood. This TCR was sampled from a man aged 50 to 59 with acute or convalescent COVID-19. The CDR3 region has the DNA TGTGCCAGCAGTTTTGAAGCAGGGAATGAAAAACTGTTTTTT. Protein sequence: CASSFEAGNEKLFF.